This T cell receptor (beta chain) was identified in a study of T cells in Graves' hyperthyroidism and ophthalmopathy. Study as a whole: Blood was drawn when the patient was first diagnosed and still untreated.

Trimming left V 1 base short and J 2 bases short, with 8 bases between. Germline CDR1 SGHVS, CDR2 FQNEAQ. The CDR3 spans 14 residues. What was amplified from RNA transcripts were TCR beta CDR3 regions. Initially, a first-round RT-PCR of the TCR CDR3 employed the HTBI primer set. In TCRdb, the multiplex PCR reads were re-called with MiXCR into one record per CDR3 protein. In the table there are just under 750,000 distinct CDR3 sequences, around 40% of which are singletons. This clonotype was recorded a few times. The sequence derives from a woman aged 40 to 50 with Graves' hyperthyroidism. The sequenced sample consisted of blood. The V gene is TRBV7-8, the J gene TRBJ1-1; D gene ambiguous. The DNA for the CDR3 is TGTGCCAGCAGCTTAGTCGGGATCAACACTGAAGCTTTCTTT. Amino acids: CASSLVGINTEAFF.